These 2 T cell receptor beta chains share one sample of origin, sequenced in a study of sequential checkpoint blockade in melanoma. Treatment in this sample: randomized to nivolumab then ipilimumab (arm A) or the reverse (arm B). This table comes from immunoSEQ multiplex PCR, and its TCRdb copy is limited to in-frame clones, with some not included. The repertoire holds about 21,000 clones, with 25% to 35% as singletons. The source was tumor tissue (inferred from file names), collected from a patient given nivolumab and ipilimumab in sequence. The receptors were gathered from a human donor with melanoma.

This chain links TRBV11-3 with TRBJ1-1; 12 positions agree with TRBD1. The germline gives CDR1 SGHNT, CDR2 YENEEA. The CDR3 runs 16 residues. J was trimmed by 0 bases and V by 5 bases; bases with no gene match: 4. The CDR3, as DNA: TGTGCCAGCAGCGTGGGACAGGGGGCGTTGAACACTGAAGCTTTCTTT. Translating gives CASSVGQGALNTEAFF.

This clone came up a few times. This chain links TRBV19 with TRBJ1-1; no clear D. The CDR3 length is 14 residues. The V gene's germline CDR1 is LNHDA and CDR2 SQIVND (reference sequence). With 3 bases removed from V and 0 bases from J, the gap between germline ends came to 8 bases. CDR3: CASSIGLMNTEAFF. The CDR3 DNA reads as TGTGCCAGTAGTATTGGGCTAATGAACACTGAAGCTTTCTTT.